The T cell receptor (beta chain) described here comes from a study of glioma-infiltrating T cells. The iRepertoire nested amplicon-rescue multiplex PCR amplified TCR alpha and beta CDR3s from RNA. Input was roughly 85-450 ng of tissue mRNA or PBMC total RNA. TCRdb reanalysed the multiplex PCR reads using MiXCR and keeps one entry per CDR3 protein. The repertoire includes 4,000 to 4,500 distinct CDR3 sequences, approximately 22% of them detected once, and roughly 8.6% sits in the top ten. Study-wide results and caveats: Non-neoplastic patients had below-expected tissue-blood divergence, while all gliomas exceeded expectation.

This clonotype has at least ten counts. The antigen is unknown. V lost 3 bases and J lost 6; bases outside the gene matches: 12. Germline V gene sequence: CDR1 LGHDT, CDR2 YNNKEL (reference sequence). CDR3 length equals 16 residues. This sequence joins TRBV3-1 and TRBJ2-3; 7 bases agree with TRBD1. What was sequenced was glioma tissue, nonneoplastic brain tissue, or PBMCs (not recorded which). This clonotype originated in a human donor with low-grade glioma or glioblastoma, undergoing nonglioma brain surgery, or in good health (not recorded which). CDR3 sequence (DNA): TGTGCCAGCAGCCATTTAGGACAGGACTCGAAGGATACGCAGTATTTT. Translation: CASSHLGQDSKDTQYF.